This T cell receptor (beta chain) derives from a study of siplizumab effects on memory and regulatory T cells. Study-wide results and limits: Some alloreactive sequences were traceable to unstimulated CD4+ memory cells, and siplizumab significantly reduced them. A major contribution to the alloresponse seemed to be made by naive T cells, which seemed more diverse than memory cells. A mean of about 62% of mappable alloreactive CD4+ clones were Treg-derived with siplizumab, compared with about 27% in controls.

A note on this clone: Its antigen is unknown.

Per sample, around 10^5 TCR templates were assayed. This table comes from immunoSEQ multiplex PCR, and its TCRdb copy is limited to in-frame clones, with some not included. Seen here are about 100,000 clones, 91% observed once, and the top ten hold approximately 0.15%. Per germline, CDR1 WNHNN and CDR2 SYGVQD (reference sequence). V gave up 7 bases and J gave up 2 bases; unmatched junction bases: 9. The CDR3 totals 16 residues. The gene calls are TRBV10-1 and TRBJ2-3; 10 positions match TRBD2. This clonotype originated in a human donor in good health. Sequencing was performed on CD4+ T cells sorted from blood. CDR3 protein: CASTPAGGPVTDTQYF. The CDR3 DNA sequence: TGCGCCAGCACCCCAGCGGGGGGGCCTGTCACAGATACGCAGTATTTT.